The clone carrying this TCR beta chain was counted a few times. Its matching antigen is unknown. The sample is drawn from a study of type 1 regulatory T cells. Turning to the study itself: T-allo10 is an in vitro-generated, Tr1-enriched CD4 T cell product specific for alloantigen.

TCRdb re-derived calls from the reads in MiXCR, one entry per CDR3 protein. The table includes about 42,000 distinct CDR3 sequences, about 12% detected once. Study results and caveats: Compared with non-Tr1 cells, Tr1 cells showed a narrower TCR repertoire.

Sequencing was performed on cultured non-Tr1 T cells, either the whole culture or a sorted T cell fraction (not recorded which). This TCR was sampled from a human donor in good health.

CDR3 in amino acids: CASSPPGQLYNEQFF. The DNA for the CDR3 is TGTGCCAGTAGCCCCCCCGGACAGCTCTACAATGAGCAGTTCTTC. The rearrangement joins TRBV19 to TRBJ2-1; tentative D call: TRBD1 (6 bases). V was trimmed by 6 bases and J by 3 bases, leaving 15 bases between them. The CDR3 has 15 residues. CDR1 is LNHDA and CDR2 is SQIVND in the germline V gene (reference sequence).